This TCR beta chain derives from a study of control samples from healthy donors and cancer patients. Germline V gene data show CDR1 as LNHDA and CDR2 as SQIVND (reference sequence). J was trimmed by 7 bases and V by 4 bases; bases with no gene match: 8. This CDR3 is 14 amino acids long. The method was immunoSEQ multiplex PCR; TCRdb's version includes in-frame clones alone and lacks a portion of them. The sample records over 70,000 clones, approximately 91% being singletons. The chain joins TRBV19 to TRBJ1-2; 8 bases map to TRBD1. This receptor was obtained from a woman between 50 and 59 years old with colorectal cancer. Sequencing input: PBMCs. The CDR3 DNA reads TGTGCCAGTAGTAGGGGACAGGTCTCCGGTGGCTACACCTTC. This translates into CASSRGQVSGGYTF.